A single sample is the source of the 24 T cell receptor beta chains below, sequenced in a study of blood T cell repertoires in COVID-19. Clones were read by immunoSEQ multiplex PCR, and TCRdb kept only the in-frame ones, dropping some. The data show about 310,000 clones, roughly 86% seen once. Sequencing input: PBMCs or T cells enriched from blood (not recorded which). The source of these receptors is a woman aged 25 to 39 who had recovered from COVID-19.

This chain joins TRBV27 and TRBJ2-7, with a tentative D call TRBD1 (6 bases). V lost 3 bases to trimming and J lost 0 bases, with 9 bases between them. CDR1 and CDR2 (germline): MNHEY, SMNVEV (reference sequence). The CDR3 runs 14 residues. CDR3 residues: CASSFGGLSYEQYF. The CDR3 DNA reads as TGTGCCAGCAGTTTTGGGGGCCTCTCCTACGAGCAGTACTTC.

The CDR3 sequence is CASSGTGPNEQFF. In DNA form, the CDR3 reads TGTGCCAGCAGTGGTACAGGGCCCAATGAGCAGTTCTTC. The chain joins TRBV2 to TRBJ2-1; D is possibly TRBD1 (6 bases). V lost 4 bases and J 6 bases, leaving 10 bases between the germline ends. The germline V gene encodes CDR1 SNHLY and CDR2 FYNNEI. The CDR3 is 13 residues long.

This clone was picked up a small number of times. This sequence joins TRBV27 and TRBJ1-5, with a weak D call TRBD1 (5 bases). The CDR3 length is 14 residues. Trimming pared 3 bases from V and 3 bases from J, leaving 9 bases between. Germline loops: CDR1 MNHEY, CDR2 SMNVEV (reference sequence). This chain's CDR3 is CASSFGGVNQPQHF. CDR3 nucleotides: TGTGCCAGCAGTTTTGGAGGGGTCAATCAGCCCCAGCATTTT.

This rearrangement joins TRBV5-1 to TRBJ2-1; 7 positions match TRBD2. The V segment lost 4 bases and the J segment 0 bases; nucleotides outside the gene matches: 7. The CDR3 is 16 amino acids. Per germline, CDR1 SGHRS and CDR2 YFSETQ. CDR3 sequence reads: CASSTRTRSSYNEQFF. For the CDR3, the DNA is TGCGCCAGCAGCACCAGGACTAGAAGCTCCTACAATGAGCAGTTCTTC.

V gene TRBV6-5 combines with J gene TRBJ2-7; 10 bases are a match to TRBD2. With V trimmed by 9 bases and J by 2 bases, 7 bases remained unmatched. The CDR3 consists of 14 residues. Per the germline V gene, CDR1 is MNHEY and CDR2 is SVGAGI. The CDR3 protein is CASTGTSATYEQYF. As DNA, the CDR3 is TGTGCCAGTACTGGGACTAGCGCGACCTACGAGCAGTACTTC.

The V gene is TRBV5-1, the J gene TRBJ1-6; 8 bases match TRBD1. J lost 9 bases, V lost 0 bases, and 8 bases had no gene match. The CDR3 loop spans 16 amino acids. Germline CDR1 SGHRS, CDR2 YFSETQ. The CDR3 coding sequence is TGCGCCAGCAGCTTGGCCCTCGGGCAGGGGGCTTCACCCCTCCACTTT. Encoded protein: CASSLALGQGASPLHF. Full variable domain (missing parts from reference TRBV5-1 and TRBJ1-6): KAGVTQTPRYLIKTRGQQVTLSCSPISGHRSVSWYQQTPGQGLQFLFEYFSETQRNKGNFPGRFSGRQFSNSRSEMNVSTLELGDSALYLCASSLALGQGASPLHFGNGTRLTVT.

This chain joins TRBV12-3 or TRBV12-4 and TRBJ2-7; tentatively, D is TRBD1 (6 bases). Deletions cut 3 bases from V and 6 bases from J, with 9 bases between. This CDR3 is 12 amino acids long. Here the CDR3 reads CASSFTGPEQYF. The CDR3, as DNA: TGTGCCAGCAGTTTCACAGGGCCCGAGCAGTACTTC.

The chain is built from TRBV6-5 and TRBJ2-1; D is undetermined. Germline V gene lookup returns CDR1 MNHEY and CDR2 SVGAGI. V gave up 7 bases and J gave up 0 bases, with 13 bases separating them. The CDR3 covers 15 residues. CDR3 amino acids: CASILMLSSYNEQFF. CDR3 nucleotide sequence: TGTGCCAGCATCCTGATGCTAAGCTCCTACAATGAGCAGTTCTTC.

This sequence joins TRBV4-1 and TRBJ1-6; 7 nucleotides agree with TRBD1. V shed 10 bases, J shed 5 bases, and the junction held 11 bases outside the gene matches. The CDR3 sequence is 15 residues long. From germline, CDR1 is MGHRA and CDR2 YSYEKL. CDR3 amino acids: CATTIYDRDNSPLHF. The CDR3 coding sequence is TGCGCCACCACGATATATGACAGGGATAATTCACCCCTCCACTTT.

The chain uses TRBV11-1 and TRBJ2-7; D gene ambiguous. The CDR3 length is 14 residues. Germline assignment: CDR1 SGHAT and CDR2 FQDESV (reference sequence). V lost 2 bases and J 7 bases, leaving 15 bases between the germline ends. CDR3 amino acids: CASSLTVPTSEQYF. Written as DNA, the CDR3 is TGTGCCAGCAGCTTAACGGTGCCCACCTCGGAGCAGTACTTC.

The genes are TRBV18 and TRBJ1-1; D remains ambiguous. This CDR3 has 16 residues. V was clipped by 3 bases and J by 0 bases, with 14 bases between them. The germline V gene has CDR1 KGHSH and CDR2 LQKENI. The CDR3 DNA follows: TGTGCCAGCTCACCCCAACGGGAATACATGAACACTGAAGCTTTCTTT. Amino acids: CASSPQREYMNTEAFF.

The rearrangement joins TRBV18 to TRBJ2-7; 8 bases map to TRBD1. The CDR3 is made up of 14 amino acids. Germline trimming cut 6 bases from V and 3 bases from J; bases unmatched to any gene: 7. Germline loops: CDR1 KGHSH, CDR2 LQKENI. The CDR3 region has the DNA TGTGCCAGCTCCTGGACCGGGACAGGCTACGAGCAGTACTTC. As protein: CASSWTGTGYEQYF.

This sequence joins TRBV6-5 and TRBJ1-6, with TRBD1 identical over 7 bases. CDR1 and CDR2 from the germline V gene are MNHEY and SVGAGI. J was trimmed by 7 bases and V by 2 bases; bases with no gene match: 2. This CDR3 has 14 amino acids. The CDR3 bases are TGTGCCAGCAGTTACGGGACAGCAAATTCACCCCTCCACTTT. Its translation is CASSYGTANSPLHF.

This chain joins TRBV10-3 and TRBJ1-5; D not resolved. The V end was cut by 8 bases, the J end by 2 bases, with 19 bases between. The germline gives CDR1 ENHRY, CDR2 SYGVKD. This CDR3 has 16 amino acids. The CDR3 coding sequence is TGTGCCATCGCTGAAGGATCGCGGTCGGGCAATCAGCCCCAGCATTTT. Amino acids: CAIAEGSRSGNQPQHF.

The rearrangement uses TRBV9 and TRBJ1-6, with D perhaps matching TRBD1 (5 bases). The CDR3 consists of 13 residues. Trimming left V 3 bases short and J 10 bases short, with 11 bases between. Germline V gene sequence: CDR1 SGDLS, CDR2 YYNGEE. Written as DNA, the CDR3 is TGTGCCAGCAGCGCCCAGGGTCCGTCACCCCTCCACTTT. Translation: CASSAQGPSPLHF.

The chain has TRBV28 and TRBJ2-7; the D gene is possibly TRBD1 (6 bases). Trimming took off 2 bases at V and 3 bases at J, with 14 bases between the two ends. CDR1 and CDR2 from the germline V gene are MDHEN and SYDVKM. CDR3 length: 15 residues. The CDR3 nucleotides read TGTGCCAGCAGTTTAACGTCGGGACACAACTACGAGCAGTACTTC. Protein product: CASSLTSGHNYEQYF.

CDR3 sequence (DNA): TGTGCCAGCAGGAGGGAGCCCGTGGCCGGGGAGCTGTTTTTT. It is translated as CASRREPVAGELFF. The chain links TRBV6-4 to TRBJ2-2, with a possible D match to TRBD2 (5 bases). Trimming stripped 6 bases from V and 6 bases from J, with 14 bases between. CDR1 is MRHNA, CDR2 SNTAGT, per germline. This CDR3 is built from 14 residues.

This sequence joins TRBV27 and TRBJ1-2, with D possibly TRBD1 on 5 matching bases. Germline V lookup: CDR1 MNHEY, CDR2 SMNVEV (reference sequence). V lost 8 bases and J 3 bases, leaving 19 bases between the germline ends. This CDR3 is built from 15 residues. CDR3 sequence reads: CASGSRGGSYYGYTF. The CDR3 region has the DNA TGTGCCAGCGGGTCGCGGGGGGGATCATACTATGGCTACACCTTC.

The chain couples TRBV18 to TRBJ2-5; a possible D gene is TRBD1 (6 bases). This CDR3 contains 14 residues. Trimming shortened V by 2 bases and J by 2 bases, and 9 bases separated the two germline ends. Germline CDR1 is KGHSH and CDR2 is LQKENI. The CDR3 is CASSPGGGQETQYF. The CDR3 DNA reads as TGTGCCAGCTCACCAGGGGGCGGTCAAGAGACCCAGTACTTC.

V gene TRBV28 combines with J gene TRBJ1-1, with D possibly being TRBD1 (6 bases). Trimming removed 4 bases at V and 1 base at J, with 13 bases between. The V gene's germline CDR1 is MDHEN and CDR2 SYDVKM. CDR3 size: 15 residues. The CDR3 bases are TGTGCCAGCAGTTCTGCCTCGGGACAGAACACTGAAGCTTTCTTT. The encoded protein is CASSSASGQNTEAFF.

This clone occurred once. V and J are TRBV4-2 and TRBJ2-7, with 9 positions matching TRBD1. The CDR3 runs 15 residues. The germline gives CDR1 LGHNA, CDR2 YNFKEQ. Germline trimming cut 5 bases from V and 5 bases from J; bases unmatched to any gene: 10. CDR3 residues: CASSKPGQGTHEQYF. DNA for the CDR3: TGTGCCAGCAGCAAGCCGGGACAGGGTACCCACGAGCAGTACTTC.

The chain links TRBV6-4 to TRBJ2-1; 13 bases match TRBD2. The CDR3 totals 16 residues. V lost 3 bases and J lost 5; bases outside the gene matches: 4. The germline CDR1 and CDR2 sequences are MRHNA and SNTAGT. The chain's CDR3 is CASSDSGLAGHNEQFF. The CDR3 DNA sequence: TGTGCCAGCAGTGATTCGGGACTAGCGGGGCACAATGAGCAGTTCTTC.

V and J are TRBV29-1 and TRBJ1-2; the D is unclear. Germline values: CDR1 SQVTM, CDR2 ANQGSEA. This CDR3 is 16 amino acids long. Deletions cut 2 bases from V and 1 base from J, with 17 bases between. DNA of the CDR3: TGCAGCGTTGAAACAGCTCTGTTAGGAAGTAACTATGGCTACACCTTC. Translation gives CSVETALLGSNYGYTF.

The V call is TRBV3-1 (or the pseudogene TRBV3-2), the J call TRBJ2-3, with no clear D. V was trimmed by 4 bases and J by 6 bases, leaving 8 bases between them. This CDR3 has 12 residues. Germline V gives CDR1 LGHDT, CDR2 YNNKEL (reference sequence). The CDR3 sequence: CASSLAADTQYF. For the CDR3, the DNA is TGTGCCAGCAGCCTCGCGGCGGATACGCAGTATTTT.